Below are 27 T cell receptor beta chains sequenced from a single sample in a study of blood T cell repertoires in COVID-19. Using immunoSEQ multiplex PCR, the repertoire was profiled, and TCRdb retains in-frame clones only, with some absent. In the table there are 50,000 or so clones, about 82% of which are singletons. Sequencing used peripheral blood. The receptors stem from a woman aged 55-69 years with acute or convalescent COVID-19.

The chain is built from TRBV6-6 and TRBJ1-2; the match to TRBD1 covers 7 bases. Unmatched junction bases numbered 5, after V lost 5 bases and J lost 5 bases. CDR1 is MNHNY and CDR2 is SVGAGI in the germline V gene (reference sequence). The CDR3 has 13 residues. The CDR3 DNA is TGTGCCAGCAGTCCCACAGGGGAGTATGGCTACACCTTC. Its protein is CASSPTGEYGYTF.

The rearrangement links TRBV6-4 to TRBJ1-6; no clear D gene. The CDR3 is 13 residues long. The V gene's germline CDR1 is MRHNA and CDR2 SNTAGT. V shed 2 bases and J shed 7 bases, with 6 bases lying between them. This CDR3 reads CASSDNLNSPLHF. For the CDR3, the DNA is TGTGCCAGCAGTGACAACCTAAATTCACCCCTCCACTTT.

Comments on this clone: This sample includes further DNA sequences coding for the same CDR3. V gene TRBV6-5 combines with J gene TRBJ2-2, with D maybe TRBD2 (5 bases). The CDR3 consists of 15 residues. Germline V gene data show CDR1 as MNHEY and CDR2 as SVGAGI. Trimming removed 0 bases at V and 4 bases at J, with 9 bases between. The CDR3 DNA reads as TGTGCCAGCAGTTACTCTGGAGGAGGCACCGGGGAGCTGTTTTTT. This codes for CASSYSGGGTGELFF.

The chain links TRBV7-2 to TRBJ2-7; weak D call: TRBD2 (5 bases). Germline CDR1 SGHTA, CDR2 FQGNSA. This CDR3 contains 14 residues. Trimming removed 4 bases at V and 3 bases at J, with 13 bases between. The CDR3, as DNA: TGTGCCAGCAGCTCTAGCCCTACACTCTACGAGCAGTACTTC. Translation: CASSSSPTLYEQYF.

The chain combines TRBV4-2 with TRBJ2-6; TRBD1 might be the D (6 bases). Trimming took off 4 bases at V and 0 bases at J, with 16 bases between the two ends. CDR3 length equals 18 residues. Germline V lookup: CDR1 LGHNA, CDR2 YNFKEQ. The CDR3 protein is CASSLKSDRFSGANVLTF. DNA of the CDR3: TGTGCCAGCAGCCTCAAGTCAGACAGGTTCTCTGGGGCCAACGTCCTGACTTTC.

This clone was observed a single time. The chain carries TRBV19 and TRBJ1-1; no reliable D call. Trimming left V 7 bases short and J 3 bases short, with 15 bases between. This CDR3 has 14 amino acids. From germline, CDR1 is LNHDA and CDR2 SQIVND (reference sequence). The CDR3 DNA sequence: TGTGCCAGTACCCGAACGCCCGGGTACACTGAAGCTTTCTTT. This sequence encodes CASTRTPGYTEAFF.

The V gene is TRBV6-5, the J gene TRBJ2-1; 8 nucleotides line up with TRBD1. Germline trimming cut 0 bases from V and 4 bases from J; bases unmatched to any gene: 5. Per germline, CDR1 MNHEY and CDR2 SVGAGI. The CDR3 extends over 16 amino acids. The CDR3 reads CASSYSGTGYYNEQFF. The CDR3 DNA reads as TGTGCCAGCAGTTACTCTGGGACAGGATATTACAATGAGCAGTTCTTC.

The V and J genes are TRBV27 and TRBJ1-2, with D unresolved. Deletions cut 5 bases from V and 4 bases from J, with 8 bases between. This CDR3 contains 12 residues. Germline assignment: CDR1 MNHEY and CDR2 SMNVEV (reference sequence). In DNA, the CDR3 is TGTGCCAGCAGTCCCCCCGGCTATGGCTACACCTTC. Translating it yields CASSPPGYGYTF.

This chain joins TRBV7-6 and TRBJ1-4; 12 bases are shared with TRBD1. Germline lookup yields CDR1 SGHVS and CDR2 FNYEAQ. The CDR3 length is 18 residues. V lost 5 bases and J lost 7; bases outside the gene matches: 14. The CDR3, as DNA: TGTGCCAGCAGCCCTGCCCCGGGACAGGGGGCTTTAGGTGAAAAACTGTTTTTT. It translates to CASSPAPGQGALGEKLFF.

V gene TRBV7-3 combines with J gene TRBJ1-5; D remains unclear. The ends were cut back, 2 bases at V and 7 bases at J, with 12 bases in the middle. CDR1 and CDR2 (germline): SGHTA, FQGTGA. The CDR3 totals 14 residues. The CDR3 reads CASSLGGPGQPQHF. DNA of the CDR3: TGTGCCAGCAGCTTAGGAGGGCCCGGGCAGCCCCAGCATTTT.

The chain joins TRBV10-2 to TRBJ1-1; no firm D call. V was shortened by 8 bases and J by 5 bases, with 18 bases between the two germline ends. The CDR3 is 14 residues long. The germline V gene has CDR1 WSHSY and CDR2 SAAADI. Here the CDR3 reads CASAVGSPLTEAFF. In DNA, the CDR3 is TGCGCCAGCGCGGTTGGGAGCCCGTTAACTGAAGCTTTCTTT.

This clone was seen only a few times. The gene calls are TRBV7-8 and TRBJ2-1; TRBD2 might be the D (5 bases). The V end lost 6 bases, the J end lost 1 base, and 19 bases lay between the germline ends. Germline V gene sequence: CDR1 SGHVS, CDR2 FQNEAQ. CDR3 length equals 17 residues. Here the CDR3 reads CASSTGGRRRSYNEQFF. The CDR3 coding sequence is TGTGCCAGCAGTACGGGTGGGAGACGACGATCCTACAATGAGCAGTTCTTC. The whole variable domain, remainder taken from reference TRBV7-8 and TRBJ2-1, is GAGVSQSPRYKVAKRGQDVALRCDPISGHVSLFWYQQALGQGPEFLTYFQNEAQLDKSGLPSDRFFAERPEGSVSTLKIQRTQQEDSAVYLCASSTGGRRRSYNEQFFGPGTRLTVL.

This sequence joins TRBV5-1 and TRBJ1-1; 9 positions agree with TRBD1. Looked up from germline, CDR1 is SGHRS and CDR2 is YFSETQ. V dropped 5 bases and J dropped 1; count of bases not matched to a gene: 3. This CDR3 is 14 amino acids long. CDR3 coding DNA: TGCGCCAGCAGACAGGGGGCCCCGAACACTGAAGCTTTCTTT. Protein product: CASRQGAPNTEAFF.

The chain has TRBV6-5 and TRBJ1-2; maybe TRBD1 (6 bases). This CDR3 has 13 residues. Trimming cost V 7 bases and J 0 bases, with 9 bases left between them. Germline V CDR1 and CDR2: MNHEY, SVGAGI. The CDR3, as DNA: TGTGCCAGCAACCGACAGGCTAACTATGGCTACACCTTC. Protein sequence: CASNRQANYGYTF.

The chain employs TRBV4-2 and TRBJ1-5, with D hard to call. This CDR3 is built from 13 residues. The germline V gene has CDR1 LGHNA and CDR2 YNFKEQ. V was cut by 1 base and J by 7 bases, with 8 bases left in between. CDR3 nucleotides: TGTGCCAGCAGCCAAGCGAGGAACCAGCCCCAGCATTTT. Amino acids: CASSQARNQPQHF.

In its sample, this clone was seen a few times. V is TRBV28 and J is TRBJ2-3; 10 positions match TRBD1. Trimming at V came to 7 bases and at J to 0 bases, leaving 7 bases not matched to a gene. The CDR3 runs to 16 residues. CDR1 is MDHEN, CDR2 SYDVKM, per germline. In nucleotides, the CDR3 is TGTGCCAGCAACCGACAGGGGGCGGATAGCACAGATACGCAGTATTTT. Translation: CASNRQGADSTDTQYF.

J is TRBJ2-2 and V is TRBV2; D possibly corresponds to TRBD1 (6 bases). V lost 3 bases, J lost 3 bases, and 14 bases lay in between. CDR1 is SNHLY and CDR2 is FYNNEI in the germline V gene. The CDR3 contains 16 residues. CDR3 DNA sequence: TGTGCCAGCAGTGAGGGAAACAGGGTCCACACCGGGGAGCTGTTTTTT. It is translated as CASSEGNRVHTGELFF.

The count of this clone is one. CDR3 region: CASSVRGDPPQHF. The CDR3 DNA reads as TGTGCCAGCAGTGTACGAGGTGATCCGCCCCAGCATTTT. V gene TRBV2 combines with J gene TRBJ1-5, with D hard to call. Trimming cost V 4 bases and J 9 bases, with 13 bases left between them. This CDR3 region has 13 residues. Per the germline V gene, CDR1 is SNHLY and CDR2 is FYNNEI.

The rearrangement joins TRBV19 to TRBJ1-3, with 8 bases that match TRBD1. V gave up 4 bases and J gave up 1 base; unmatched junction bases: 6. CDR1 and CDR2 from the germline V gene are LNHDA and SQIVND (reference sequence). This CDR3 contains 16 residues. In DNA form, the CDR3 reads TGTGCCAGTAGTACCGGACAGGGATGGTCTGGAAACACCATATATTTT. This encodes CASSTGQGWSGNTIYF.

The chain carries TRBV9 and TRBJ2-3; D not resolved. CDR1 is SGDLS and CDR2 is YYNGEE in the germline V gene. This CDR3 is 13 amino acids long. V lost 0 bases, J lost 2 bases, and 4 bases lay in between. CDR3 region: CASSVGDTDTQYF. CDR3 DNA sequence: TGTGCCAGCAGCGTAGGCGACACAGATACGCAGTATTTT. Full variable domain (remainder filled in from reference TRBV9 and TRBJ2-3): DSGVTQTPKHLITATGQRVTLRCSPRSGDLSVYWYQQSLDQGLQFLIQYYNGEERAKGNILERFSAQQFPDLHSELNLSSLELGDSALYFCASSVGDTDTQYFGPGTRLTVL.

V is TRBV2 and J is TRBJ1-3, with D maybe TRBD1 (5 bases). The CDR3 is 16 residues long. V shed 4 bases and J shed 4 bases, with 17 bases lying between them. Germline V gene data show CDR1 as SNHLY and CDR2 as FYNNEI. CDR3 nucleotide sequence: TGTGCCAGCAGTGTGGGGCAGGCAAACTCCGGAAACACCATATATTTT. It specifies CASSVGQANSGNTIYF.

The chain has TRBV20-1 and TRBJ1-5, with D unclear. The CDR3 is 14 amino acids. CDR1 and CDR2 (germline): DFQATT, SNEGSKA (reference sequence). V shed 3 bases and J shed 2 bases, with 11 bases lying between them. The CDR3 nucleotides read TGCAGTGCTAGTACCGGGTTGGGCAATCAGCCCCAGCATTTT. It codes for CSASTGLGNQPQHF.

The chain combines TRBV6-5 with TRBJ1-2, with D possibly TRBD1 on 6 matching bases. The CDR3 contains 14 residues. V was clipped by 9 bases and J by 2 bases, with 16 bases between them. Germline-derived CDR1 and CDR2 are MNHEY and SVGAGI. CDR3 protein: CASKETGPNYGYTF. CDR3 DNA sequence: TGTGCCAGTAAGGAAACAGGGCCGAACTATGGCTACACCTTC.

This chain joins TRBV27 and TRBJ1-2; no clear D gene. This CDR3 comprises 11 residues. V lost 6 bases and J 6 bases, leaving 8 bases between the germline ends. From germline, CDR1 is MNHEY and CDR2 SMNVEV (reference sequence). CDR3 protein: CASSAGHGYTF. The CDR3 DNA is TGTGCCAGCAGCGCGGGTCATGGCTACACCTTC.

The genes are TRBV25-1 and TRBJ1-2, with no clear D. Deletions cut 5 bases from V and 7 bases from J, with 11 bases between. The CDR3 is 12 amino acids. Germline values: CDR1 MGHDK, CDR2 SYGVNS. The CDR3 DNA is TGTGCCAGCAGTTCGTCTGTTCGTGGCTACACCTTC. As protein: CASSSSVRGYTF.

The chain links TRBV6-1 to TRBJ1-1, with TRBD1 matching 7 bases. The CDR3 is made up of 18 amino acids. V shed 1 base and J 0 bases; nucleotides not matched to a gene: 11. Germline values: CDR1 MNHNS, CDR2 SASEGT. CDR3 in DNA: TGTGCCAGCAGTGAAGGCACAGGGGCATTTCGGGTGAACACTGAAGCTTTCTTT. It translates to CASSEGTGAFRVNTEAFF.

V and J are TRBV21-1 and TRBJ2-1; the table's D call, TRBD2, was not checked against the DNA. TRBV21-1 is a documented pseudogene. CDR3 size: 19 residues. The CDR3 here is CASSKDGTSGSKGHGEQFF. CDR3 coding DNA: TGTGCCAGCAGCAAAGACGGGACTAGCGGGAGTAAGGGTCACGGTGAGCAGTTCTTC.